The clone carrying this TCR beta chain was found once. Its antigen is undetermined. Using immunoSEQ multiplex PCR, the repertoire was profiled, and TCRdb retains in-frame clones only, with some absent. The sample has 1,400,000 or so clones; 98% are singletons. This record comes from a study of shared clonotypes between healthy human individuals. Whole-study results and caveats: Relative to memory subsets, naive subsets generally showed larger estimated richness.

CDR3 length: 17 amino acids. The junction had 7 bases not matched to a gene; V was cut back by 4 bases and J by 3 bases. Per the germline V gene, CDR1 is MDHEN and CDR2 is SYDVKM. Sequencing input: naive CD4+ T cells sorted from blood. Documented subset: CD45RA+ positively selected. This receptor was identified in a man between 25 and 39 years old in good health. J is TRBJ2-1 and V is TRBV28; 12 positions match TRBD2. The CDR3 spells CASSWGLAGKVYNEQFF. CDR3 in DNA: TGTGCCAGCAGTTGGGGACTAGCGGGCAAAGTCTACAATGAGCAGTTCTTC. Full variable domain (outside the CDR3, taken from reference TRBV28 and TRBJ2-1): DVKVTQSSRYLVKRTGEKVFLECVQDMDHENMFWYRQDPGLGLRLIYFSYDVKMKEKGDIPEGYSVSREKKERFSLILESASTNQTSMYLCASSWGLAGKVYNEQFFGPGTRLTVL.